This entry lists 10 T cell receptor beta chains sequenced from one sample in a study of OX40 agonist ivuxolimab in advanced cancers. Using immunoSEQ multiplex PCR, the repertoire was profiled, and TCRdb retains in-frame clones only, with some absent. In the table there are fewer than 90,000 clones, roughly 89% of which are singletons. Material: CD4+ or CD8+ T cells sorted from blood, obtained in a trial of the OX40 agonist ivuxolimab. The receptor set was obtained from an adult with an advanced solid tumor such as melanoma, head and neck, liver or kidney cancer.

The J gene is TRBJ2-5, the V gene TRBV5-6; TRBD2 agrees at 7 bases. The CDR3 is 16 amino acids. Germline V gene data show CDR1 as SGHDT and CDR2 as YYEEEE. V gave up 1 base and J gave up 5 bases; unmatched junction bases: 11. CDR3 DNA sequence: TGTGCCAGCAGCTTGTTTTTTAGCGGGCCTGGGGAGACCCAGTACTTC. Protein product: CASSLFFSGPGETQYF. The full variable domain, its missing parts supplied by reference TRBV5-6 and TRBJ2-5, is DAGVTQSPTHLIKTRGQQVTLRCSPKSGHDTVSWYQQALGQGPQFIFQYYEEEERQRGNFPDRFSGHQFPNYSSELNVNALLLGDSALYLCASSLFFSGPGETQYFGPGTRLLVL.

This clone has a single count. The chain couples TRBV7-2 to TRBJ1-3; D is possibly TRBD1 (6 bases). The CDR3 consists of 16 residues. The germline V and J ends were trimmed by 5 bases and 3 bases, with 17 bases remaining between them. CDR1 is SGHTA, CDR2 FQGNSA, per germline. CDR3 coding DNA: TGTGCCAGCAGCCCCCTGGGACATGCTAGTGGAAACACCATATATTTT. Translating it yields CASSPLGHASGNTIYF. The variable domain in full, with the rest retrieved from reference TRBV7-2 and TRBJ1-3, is GAGVSQSPSNKVTEKGKDVELRCDPISGHTALYWYRQSLGQGLEFLIYFQGNSAPDKSGLPSDRFSAERTGGSVSTLTIQRTQQEDSAVYLCASSPLGHASGNTIYFGEGSWLTVV.

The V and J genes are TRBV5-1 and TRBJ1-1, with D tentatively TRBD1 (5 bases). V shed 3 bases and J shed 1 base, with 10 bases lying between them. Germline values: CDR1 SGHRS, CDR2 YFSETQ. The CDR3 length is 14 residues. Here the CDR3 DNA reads TGCGCCAGCAGCTCCGGGACCCCGAACACTGAAGCTTTCTTT. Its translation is CASSSGTPNTEAFF.

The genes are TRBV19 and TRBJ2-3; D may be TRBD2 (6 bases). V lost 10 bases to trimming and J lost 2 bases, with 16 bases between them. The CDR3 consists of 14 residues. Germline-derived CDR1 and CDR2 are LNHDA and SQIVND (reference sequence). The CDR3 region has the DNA TGTGCCACTAAGCGGGCAGCGGTCACAGATACGCAGTATTTT. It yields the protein CATKRAAVTDTQYF.

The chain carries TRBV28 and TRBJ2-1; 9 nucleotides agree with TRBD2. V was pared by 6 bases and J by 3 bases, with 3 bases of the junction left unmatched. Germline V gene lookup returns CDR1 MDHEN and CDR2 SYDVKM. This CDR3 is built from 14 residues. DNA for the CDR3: TGTGCCAGCAGCCCTAGCGGGAACTACAATGAGCAGTTCTTC. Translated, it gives CASSPSGNYNEQFF.

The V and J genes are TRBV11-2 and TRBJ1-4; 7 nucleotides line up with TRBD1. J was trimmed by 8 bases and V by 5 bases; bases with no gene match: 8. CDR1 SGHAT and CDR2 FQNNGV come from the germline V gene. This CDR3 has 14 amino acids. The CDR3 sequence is CASSEGAGGEKLFF. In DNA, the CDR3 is TGTGCCAGCAGCGAGGGGGCAGGAGGGGAAAAACTGTTTTTT.

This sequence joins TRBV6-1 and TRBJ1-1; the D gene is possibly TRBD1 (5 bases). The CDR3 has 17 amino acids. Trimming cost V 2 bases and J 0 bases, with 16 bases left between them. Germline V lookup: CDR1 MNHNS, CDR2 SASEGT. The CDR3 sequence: CASSEWDGRTMNTEAFF. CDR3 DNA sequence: TGTGCCAGCAGTGAATGGGACGGACGGACCATGAACACTGAAGCTTTCTTT.

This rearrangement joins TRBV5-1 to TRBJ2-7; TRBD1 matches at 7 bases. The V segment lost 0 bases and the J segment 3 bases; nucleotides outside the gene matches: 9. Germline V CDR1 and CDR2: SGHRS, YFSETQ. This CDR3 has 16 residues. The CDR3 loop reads CASSLAPQGVDYEQYV. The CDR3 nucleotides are TGCGCCAGCAGCTTGGCCCCCCAGGGGGTCGACTACGAGCAGTACGTC.

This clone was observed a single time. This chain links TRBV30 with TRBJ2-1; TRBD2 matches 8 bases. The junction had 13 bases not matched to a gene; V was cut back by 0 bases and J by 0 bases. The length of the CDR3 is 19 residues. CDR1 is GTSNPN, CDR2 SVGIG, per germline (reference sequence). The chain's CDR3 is CAWSVGLAGNPSSYNEQFF. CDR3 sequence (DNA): TGTGCCTGGAGTGTAGGGCTAGCGGGTAACCCTAGCTCCTACAATGAGCAGTTCTTC. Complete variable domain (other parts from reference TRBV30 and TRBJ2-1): SQTIHQWPATLVQPVGSPLSLECTVEGTSNPNLYWYRQAAGRGLQLLFYSVGIGQISSEVPQNLSASRPQDRQFILSSKKLLLSDSGFYLCAWSVGLAGNPSSYNEQFFGPGTRLTVL.

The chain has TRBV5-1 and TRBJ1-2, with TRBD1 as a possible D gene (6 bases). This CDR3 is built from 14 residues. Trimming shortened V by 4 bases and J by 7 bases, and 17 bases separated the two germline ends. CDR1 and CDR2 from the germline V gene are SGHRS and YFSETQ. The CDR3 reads CASSGWQGSLGYTF. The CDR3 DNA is TGCGCCAGCAGCGGGTGGCAGGGGTCCCTTGGCTACACCTTC.